This is a list of T cell receptor beta chains from one sample in a study of T cell responses to AZD1222 COVID-19 vaccine. Profiled with immunoSEQ multiplex PCR; TCRdb holds only in-frame clones, not every one. The sample shows more than 95,000 clones, over 90% of them seen only once. The material was peripheral blood, obtained on day 0 of AZD1222 vaccination. These receptors came from an adult in good health. Each CDR3 is given with its conserved first and last residue. A D gene is named only where the DNA matches it firmly. Size values are once, few and many counts, or a class for expanded clones, and some rows have none.

J gene: TRBJ2-7; D gene: TRBD1; V gene: TRBV5-1; clone size: -; CDR3 DNA: TGCGCCAGCAGCTTGGGGGACAGGGTCAACGAGCAGTACTTC; CDR3 protein: CASSLGDRVNEQYF
J gene: TRBJ2-3; D gene: -; V gene: TRBV9; clone size: -; CDR3 DNA: TGTGCCAGCAGCGAAAAAGGGACAGATACGCAGTATTTT; CDR3 protein: CASSEKGTDTQYF
J gene: TRBJ1-3; D gene: -; V gene: TRBV11-2; clone size: -; CDR3 DNA: TGTGCCAGCAGCTTAACACTCTCTGGAAACACCATATATTTT; CDR3 protein: CASSLTLSGNTIYF
J gene: TRBJ2-3; D gene: -; V gene: TRBV10-3; clone size: -; CDR3 DNA: TGTGCCACCAGGTCGTTTGAGGGTACGACAGATACGCAGTATTTT; CDR3 protein: CATRSFEGTTDTQYF
J gene: TRBJ1-5; D gene: -; V gene: TRBV19; clone size: -; CDR3 DNA: TGTGCCAGTAGTATCAGCGACAGTTATAGCAATCAGCCCCAGCATTTT; CDR3 protein: CASSISDSYSNQPQHF
J gene: TRBJ1-1; D gene: -; V gene: TRBV30; clone size: -; CDR3 DNA: TGTGCCTGGGGGAGGGGTCGGAATGCTTTCTTT; CDR3 protein: CAWGRGRNAFF
J gene: TRBJ2-3; D gene: TRBD2; V gene: TRBV19; clone size: -; CDR3 DNA: TGTGCCAGTAGTATCGCGGGAGGCGGAGATACGCAGTATTTT; CDR3 protein: CASSIAGGGDTQYF
J gene: TRBJ2-1; D gene: -; V gene: TRBV24-1; clone size: once; CDR3 DNA: TGTGCCACCAGTGATTTGAAGCAGGGTTCCTACAATGAGCAGTTCTTC; CDR3 protein: CATSDLKQGSYNEQFF
J gene: TRBJ2-1; D gene: TRBD2; V gene: TRBV3-1/TRBV3-2; clone size: -; CDR3 DNA: TGTGCCAGCAGCCAAGCCGGGACTAAGCGGGTACTTGATGAGCAGTTCTTC; CDR3 protein: CASSQAGTKRVLDEQFF
J gene: TRBJ2-2; D gene: TRBD2; V gene: TRBV6-2/TRBV6-3; clone size: -; CDR3 DNA: TGTGCCAGCAGTTACGTTTCGGCGGGAGGGGACACCGGGGAGCTGTTTTTT; CDR3 protein: CASSYVSAGGDTGELFF
J gene: TRBJ1-1; D gene: -; V gene: TRBV10-3; clone size: -; CDR3 DNA: TGTGCCATCACGGACAATCAAGGGAACACTGAAGCTTTCTTT; CDR3 protein: CAITDNQGNTEAFF
J gene: TRBJ1-6; D gene: -; V gene: TRBV28; clone size: -; CDR3 DNA: TGTGCCAGCAGTTCGGGCAGAGTAAGCTCACCCCTCCACTTT; CDR3 protein: CASSSGRVSSPLHF
J gene: TRBJ1-1; D gene: -; V gene: TRBV9; clone size: -; CDR3 DNA: TGTGCCAGCAGCGTAGTGGCAGGGATGAACACTGAAGCTTTCTTT; CDR3 protein: CASSVVAGMNTEAFF
J gene: TRBJ2-2; D gene: TRBD2; V gene: TRBV4-2; clone size: -; CDR3 DNA: TGTGCCAGCAGCCAAGCCAGCGGGAGGCACACCGGGGAGCTGTTTTTT; CDR3 protein: CASSQASGRHTGELFF
J gene: TRBJ2-2; D gene: TRBD2; V gene: TRBV7-9; clone size: -; CDR3 DNA: TGTGCCAGCAGCTTAGAGGCTTTCACGGGACTAGGTGCCGGGGAGCTGTTTTTT; CDR3 protein: CASSLEAFTGLGAGELFF
J gene: TRBJ2-5; D gene: TRBD2; V gene: TRBV23-1; clone size: -; CDR3 DNA: TGCGCCAGCAGTTCTTCCAGCGGGAGAAGAGAGACCCAGTACTTC; CDR3 protein: CASSSSSGRRETQYF